What follows are 20 T cell receptor beta chains derived from one specimen sequenced in a study of blood T cell repertoires in COVID-19. Assay: immunoSEQ multiplex PCR; the TCRdb copy retains only in-frame clones and omits some. This repertoire shows some 290,000 clones, roughly nine tenths found once; its top ten account for roughly 2.2%. Sequenced input: peripheral blood. The source of these receptors is a woman aged 45-65 years who had recovered from COVID-19.

The chain recombines TRBV5-1 with TRBJ2-1; the match to TRBD2 covers 9 bases. Per germline, CDR1 SGHRS and CDR2 YFSETQ. The CDR3 extends over 16 amino acids. Trimming cost V 4 bases and J 0 bases; bases outside gene matches: 5. CDR3 in amino acids: CASSPASGASYNEQFF. The CDR3 nucleotides are TGCGCCAGCAGCCCGGCTAGCGGGGCCTCCTACAATGAGCAGTTCTTC.

This rearrangement joins TRBV7-3 to TRBJ2-3; 7 positions match TRBD2. This CDR3 contains 14 residues. The V gene end was trimmed by 7 bases and the J gene end by 2 bases; junction bases not matched to a gene: 6. From germline, CDR1 is SGHTA and CDR2 FQGTGA. As DNA, the CDR3 is TGTGCCAGCACCAAGGGAGGGTCCACAGATACGCAGTATTTT. Its translation: CASTKGGSTDTQYF.

The chain uses TRBV7-9 and TRBJ2-2; D may be TRBD2 (6 bases). Trimming removed 6 bases at V and 2 bases at J, with 16 bases between. The CDR3 totals 16 residues. CDR1 is SEHNR and CDR2 is FQNEAQ in the germline V gene (reference sequence). The CDR3, as DNA: TGTGCCAGCAGGACCCCCGGGAGCCGAAACACCGGGGAGCTGTTTTTT. Its translation is CASRTPGSRNTGELFF.

This clone was recorded once. V usage is TRBV6-6 and J usage is TRBJ1-2; D may be TRBD1 (6 bases). The germline V and J ends were trimmed by 2 bases and 2 bases, with 9 bases remaining between them. The CDR3 has 14 residues. CDR1 is MNHNY and CDR2 is SVGAGI in the germline V gene (reference sequence). The CDR3 DNA follows: TGTGCCAGCAGTTACGGGACACCCAACTATGGCTACACCTTC. It codes for CASSYGTPNYGYTF.

The V and J genes are TRBV5-6 and TRBJ1-1; D is possibly TRBD1 (5 bases). CDR1 and CDR2 (germline): SGHDT, YYEEEE. The V end lost 4 bases, the J end lost 8 bases, and 12 bases lay between the germline ends. This CDR3 region has 12 residues. CDR3 in amino acids: CASSRPRGEAFF. Written as DNA, the CDR3 is TGTGCCAGCAGCCGTCCGCGGGGGGAAGCTTTCTTT.

This clone was observed once. The identical CDR3 is also encoded by other nucleotide sequences in the sample. The rearrangement joins TRBV30 to TRBJ1-1; a possible D gene is TRBD1 (5 bases). The germline V and J ends were trimmed by 3 bases and 8 bases, with 10 bases remaining between them. The length of the CDR3 is 11 residues. Per the germline V gene, CDR1 is GTSNPN and CDR2 is SVGIG (reference sequence). CDR3 nucleotide sequence: TGTGCCTGGAGATTCAGGACAGAAGCTTTCTTT. Its translation: CAWRFRTEAFF.

The chain carries TRBV12-1 and TRBJ1-3. TRBV12-1 is recorded as a pseudogene. The CDR3 runs 12 residues. CDR3: CQAHSSEDTIYF. The CDR3 nucleotides read TGTCAAGCTCATTCTTCTGAGGACACCATATATTTT.

The V call is TRBV7-2, the J call TRBJ2-7; D gene unclear. Germline CDR1 and CDR2: SGHTA and FQGNSA. The CDR3 covers 14 residues. Trimming left V 4 bases short and J 1 base short, with 11 bases between. The CDR3 is CASSSPAVSYEQYF. The CDR3 DNA reads as TGTGCCAGCAGCTCCCCCGCAGTTTCCTACGAGCAGTACTTC.

The sample holds one count of this clone. The chain is built from TRBV5-4 and TRBJ2-7, with D possibly matching TRBD2 (6 bases). V lost 5 bases and J 1 base, leaving 13 bases between the germline ends. The length of the CDR3 is 14 residues. CDR1 and CDR2 from the germline V gene are SGHNT and YYREEE (reference sequence). The CDR3 bases are TGTGCCAGCAGTCAGACGGGGAGGTCCTACGAGCAGTACTTC. Translation: CASSQTGRSYEQYF.

This chain joins TRBV5-1 and TRBJ2-1; 9 bases line up with TRBD1. Germline CDR1 is SGHRS and CDR2 is YFSETQ. V gave up 5 bases and J gave up 7 bases; unmatched junction bases: 4. CDR3 size: 13 residues. In nucleotides, the CDR3 is TGCGCCAGCAGACGGGACAGGGAAAATGAGCAGTTCTTC. Protein sequence: CASRRDRENEQFF.

The table lists this clone with a count of one. J is TRBJ2-5 and V is TRBV9; D remains unclear. The germline gives CDR1 SGDLS, CDR2 YYNGEE. The CDR3 sequence is 15 residues long. V lost 3 bases and J lost 5, with 17 bases in between. The CDR3 reads CASSGEPGHGETQYF. CDR3 DNA sequence: TGTGCCAGCAGCGGAGAACCGGGTCACGGGGAGACCCAGTACTTC.

This chain links TRBV30 with TRBJ2-3, with 11 nucleotides matching TRBD2. The V segment lost 3 bases and the J segment 7 bases; nucleotides outside the gene matches: 12. The CDR3 extends over 16 amino acids. Germline CDR1 reads GTSNPN; CDR2 reads SVGIG (reference sequence). As DNA, the CDR3 is TGTGCCTGGAGCCCCGGCTTAGCGGGGGGGCGTAATACGCAGTATTTT. Protein sequence: CAWSPGLAGGRNTQYF.

This sequence joins TRBV6-5 and TRBJ1-2; the D gene is possibly TRBD1 (6 bases). Trimming left V 8 bases short and J 5 bases short, with 9 bases between. Germline lookup yields CDR1 MNHEY and CDR2 SVGAGI. The CDR3 has 11 amino acids. Written as DNA, the CDR3 is TGTGCCAGCGGGCAGGGGTATGGCTACACCTTC. This sequence encodes CASGQGYGYTF.

The chain has TRBV4-1 and TRBJ1-4; 9 positions match TRBD1. V trimming: 1 base; J trimming: 13 bases; junction bases outside the gene matches: 13. Germline CDR1 is MGHRA and CDR2 is YSYEKL. The length of the CDR3 is 16 residues. CDR3 residues: CASSQVPGQGLRGLFF. CDR3 DNA: TGCGCCAGCAGCCAAGTACCGGGACAGGGTTTACGAGGACTGTTTTTT.

The chain combines TRBV5-5 with TRBJ2-1; D gene ambiguous. Deletions cut 3 bases from V and 0 bases from J, with 13 bases between. The CDR3 covers 16 residues. From germline, CDR1 is SGHKS and CDR2 YYEKEE (reference sequence). CDR3 DNA: TGTGCCAGCAGCTCCTTCTTGTCCTTCTCCTACAATGAGCAGTTCTTC. This encodes CASSSFLSFSYNEQFF.

This clone appeared a few times. CDR3 sequence (DNA): TGTGCCACCTCAGGGTATCCCTACAATGAGCAGTTCTTC. Encoded protein: CATSGYPYNEQFF. The V call is TRBV24-1, the J call TRBJ2-1, with a possible D match to TRBD1 (5 bases). V lost 9 bases and J lost 2, with 10 bases in between. The CDR3 is made up of 13 amino acids. Germline lookup yields CDR1 KGHDR and CDR2 SFDVKD.

V is TRBV30 and J is TRBJ2-7; a weak D match, TRBD2 (5 bases). Trimming pared 4 bases from V and 6 bases from J, leaving 16 bases between. This CDR3 has 13 amino acids. Germline values: CDR1 GTSNPN, CDR2 SVGIG (reference sequence). CDR3 bases: TGTGCCTGGACTACAATGTCGGGGTCCGAGCAGTACTTC. As protein: CAWTTMSGSEQYF.

V is TRBV4-3 and J is TRBJ1-2, with D perhaps matching TRBD1 (5 bases). V lost 0 bases, J lost 3 bases, and 11 bases lay in between. This CDR3 is built from 15 residues. Looked up from germline, CDR1 is LGHNA and CDR2 is YSLEER. CDR3 residues: CASSQETGFDYGYTF. DNA for the CDR3: TGCGCCAGCAGCCAAGAAACAGGATTTGACTATGGCTACACCTTC.

This chain connects TRBV19 to TRBJ2-5, with 12 bases that match TRBD2. The junction had 5 bases not matched to a gene; V was cut back by 2 bases and J by 4 bases. The CDR3 has 16 residues. CDR1 is LNHDA, CDR2 SQIVND, per germline (reference sequence). CDR3 loop: CASSILAGGLGETQYF. In DNA form, the CDR3 reads TGTGCCAGTAGTATACTAGCGGGAGGGCTGGGAGAGACCCAGTACTTC.

This clone was seen many times. This rearrangement joins TRBV19 to TRBJ1-5; D is ambiguous. Per the germline V gene, CDR1 is LNHDA and CDR2 is SQIVND (reference sequence). The length of the CDR3 is 16 residues. V lost 4 bases and J lost 2, with 15 bases in between. CDR3 sequence (DNA): TGTGCCAGTAGTACGCAACGGGGTCGGGGCAATCAGCCCCAGCATTTT. Its protein is CASSTQRGRGNQPQHF.